This TCR beta chain was observed in a study of T-cell reconstitution after alpha-beta-depleted transplantation in children. The germline V gene has CDR1 SGHTA and CDR2 FQGNSA. Trimming stripped 4 bases from V and 3 bases from J, with 12 bases between. CDR3 size: 14 residues. Construction of the TCRbeta library involved unique molecular identifiers. TCRdb used MiXCR to reprocess the PCR reads, holding one entry per CDR3 protein. The table has about 500,000 distinct CDR3 sequences, about 33% seen once; the top ten hold around 2.4%. The sequenced sample was PBMCs from the stem cell graft donor, obtained from the stem cell graft. This receptor was obtained from a human donor who donated a stem cell graft to a child with aplastic anemia. This chain uses TRBV7-2 with TRBJ2-5; D ambiguous. The CDR3 nucleotides read TGTGCCAGCAGCTATACCCGGAAGAAAGAGACCCAGTACTTC. Encoded protein: CASSYTRKKETQYF.